This T cell receptor (beta chain) was sequenced during a study of T-cell memory formation after mild COVID-19. For the study at large: The two donors had largely donor-specific TCR clusters. Notes on the study in general: The main location of contracting CD4+ clones was CM and EM, and that of contracting CD8+ clones was EMRA. Balance between CD4 and CD8 was seen in clones contracting day 15 to 85, and a CD4+ lean was seen in later expanders.

TCRdb processed the 5' RACE reads anew with MiXCR; each CDR3 protein has one entry. This table has roughly 620,000 distinct CDR3 sequences, about a sixth appearing once. Germline V gene data show CDR1 as DFQATT and CDR2 as SNEGSKA (reference sequence). The length of the CDR3 is 13 residues. With 4 bases clipped from V and 5 bases from J, the junction kept 5 bases outside the gene matches. As to this clonotype: Its cognate antigen is unknown.

The TCR originated in an adult woman who had mild COVID-19 (a few samples of this study predate the infection). Cell type and time point are not known. The V call is TRBV20-1, the J call TRBJ1-2; 9 positions match TRBD1. Sequencing was done on a sample of PBMCs or a T cell subset sorted from them (not recorded which). DNA for the CDR3: TGCAGTGCTACAGTCGGGACAGGGTATGGCTACACCTTC. Translation gives CSATVGTGYGYTF.